These 5 T cell receptor beta chains were all obtained from the same sample, sequenced in a study of PD-1 blockade in classical Hodgkin lymphoma. Method: immunoSEQ multiplex PCR; TCRdb's copy keeps in-frame clones and lacks some. The sample gives roughly 14,000 clones, roughly 86% of which show up once; 4% to 5.5% is in the top ten. Every patient experienced relapse after autologous stem cell transplantation, and brentuximab vedotin exposure varied. The sequenced sample was peripheral blood mononuclear cells (PBMCs), obtained at baseline. The source of these receptors is a human donor with classical Hodgkin lymphoma.

The chain employs TRBV18 and TRBJ2-7; unclear D gene. The germline CDR1 and CDR2 sequences are KGHSH and LQKENI. CDR3 length: 14 residues. Between the trimmed V and J ends, which lost 2 bases and 3 bases, there was a span of 11 bases. The CDR3 reads CASSPGVRYYEQYF. CDR3 in DNA: TGTGCCAGCTCACCAGGGGTACGGTACTACGAGCAGTACTTC.

This chain joins TRBV9 and TRBJ2-1; 9 nucleotides agree with TRBD2. This CDR3 contains 16 residues. Losses at the gene ends were 3 bases for V and 4 bases for J; bases not matched to a gene: 8. CDR1 and CDR2 from the germline V gene are SGDLS and YYNGEE. In DNA, the CDR3 is TGTGCCAGCAGCGGCGGGGGGGCTGAAGGGTACAATGAGCAGTTCTTC. As protein: CASSGGGAEGYNEQFF.

This clone was recorded a few times. The rearrangement joins TRBV15 to TRBJ1-3; D gene unclear. The CDR3 runs to 15 residues. The germline gives CDR1 LNHNV, CDR2 YYDKDF (reference sequence). Trimming pared 0 bases from V and 2 bases from J, leaving 8 bases between. CDR3 sequence: CATSRDRAPGNTIYF. The CDR3 region has the DNA TGTGCCACCAGCAGAGATCGAGCTCCTGGAAACACCATATATTTT. Together with reference TRBV15 and TRBJ1-3, the CDR3 gives the full variable domain: DAMVIQNPRYQVTQFGKPVTLSCSQTLNHNVMYWYQQKSSQAPKLLFHYYDKDFNNEADTPDNFQSRRPNTSFCFLDIRSPGLGDTAMYLCATSRDRAPGNTIYFGEGSWLTVV.

The chain uses TRBV12-1 and TRBJ2-7; TRBD2 is the table's D call and was not checked against the DNA. TRBV12-1 is annotated as a pseudogene. The length of the CDR3 is 17 residues. The CDR3 DNA is TGTGCCAGCAGCTCCTCACTAGCGGGAAAAATGTACGACGAGCAGTACTTC. Encoded protein: CASSSSLAGKMYDEQYF.

V is TRBV18 and J is TRBJ1-4; 7 bases align to TRBD1. CDR1 is KGHSH and CDR2 is LQKENI in the germline V gene. The CDR3 has 19 amino acids. The J segment lost 0 bases and the V segment lost 3 bases, leaving 13 bases of the junction unmatched. This CDR3 reads CASSPQGRDSLATNEKLFF. CDR3 DNA: TGTGCCAGCTCACCGCAGGGCCGGGACAGTCTCGCAACTAATGAAAAACTGTTTTTT.